This T cell receptor beta chain emerged from a study of T cell repertoires in cytomegalovirus infection. Study-wide context: HLA-C-restricted CMV epitopes, recently identified, and well-studied HLA-B-restricted ones were used by the study. Shared public TCR beta signatures pointed to both CMV infection and a matching HLA type. Broader study findings: The ex vivo response was dominated by HLA-C-restricted CMV-specific TCR beta clonotypes. Individuals carrying CMV plus the relevant HLA were identified by cumulative frequency of public TCR beta families.

From germline, CDR1 is MGHDK and CDR2 SYGVNS. The V gene lost 2 bases and the J gene lost 4 bases, with 15 bases spanning the gap. This CDR3 contains 16 residues. In this sample, this clonotype turned up a few times. Its antigen remains unknown. TCRdb reanalysed the reads using MiXCR and keeps one entry per CDR3 protein. The table shows just under 500,000 distinct CDR3 sequences, with roughly 34% occurring only once. The source was cultured PBMCs, collected from culture after CMV antigen stimulation. The rearrangement links TRBV25-1 to TRBJ2-1; D gene unclear. The TCR sequence derives from a human donor in good health (CMV status not recorded). Some clones in this sample may be carry-over from other donors' samples. CDR3 protein: CASSEKAIPYYNEQFF. CDR3 DNA: TGTGCCAGCAGTGAAAAAGCTATCCCATATTACAATGAGCAGTTCTTC.